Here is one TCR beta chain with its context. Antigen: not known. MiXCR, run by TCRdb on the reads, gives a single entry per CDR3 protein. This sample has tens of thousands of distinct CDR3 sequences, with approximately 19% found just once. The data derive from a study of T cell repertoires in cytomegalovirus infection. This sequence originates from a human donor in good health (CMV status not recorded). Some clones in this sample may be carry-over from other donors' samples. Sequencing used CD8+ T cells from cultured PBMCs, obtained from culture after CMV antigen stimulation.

The CDR3, as DNA: TGTGCCAGCAGCGTAGGACAGGGCGGGAGAAACATTCAGTACTTC. Its protein product is CASSVGQGGRNIQYF. The J gene is TRBJ2-4, the V gene TRBV9; D may match TRBD1 or TRBD2 (7 bases each). With 0 bases removed from V and 6 bases from J, the gap between germline ends came to 13 bases. The CDR3 spans 15 residues. The germline gives CDR1 SGDLS, CDR2 YYNGEE.